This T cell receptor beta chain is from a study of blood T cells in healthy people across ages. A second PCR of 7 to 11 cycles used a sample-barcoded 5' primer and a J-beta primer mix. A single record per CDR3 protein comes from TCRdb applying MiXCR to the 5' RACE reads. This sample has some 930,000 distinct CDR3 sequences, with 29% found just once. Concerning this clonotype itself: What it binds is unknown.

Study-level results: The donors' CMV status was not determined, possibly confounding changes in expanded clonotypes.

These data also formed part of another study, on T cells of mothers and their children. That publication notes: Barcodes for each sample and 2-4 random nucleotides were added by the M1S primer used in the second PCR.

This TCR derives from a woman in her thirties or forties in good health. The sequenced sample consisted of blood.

The CDR3, as DNA: TGTGCCAGCAGCTTAGAGGTAGGCGGTGAGCAGTTCTTC. Translating it yields CASSLEVGGEQFF. The chain uses TRBV7-6 and TRBJ2-1; no definite D call. The V gene lost 1 base and the J gene lost 9 bases, with 10 bases spanning the gap. CDR1 SGHVS and CDR2 FNYEAQ come from the germline V gene. CDR3 length: 13 amino acids.